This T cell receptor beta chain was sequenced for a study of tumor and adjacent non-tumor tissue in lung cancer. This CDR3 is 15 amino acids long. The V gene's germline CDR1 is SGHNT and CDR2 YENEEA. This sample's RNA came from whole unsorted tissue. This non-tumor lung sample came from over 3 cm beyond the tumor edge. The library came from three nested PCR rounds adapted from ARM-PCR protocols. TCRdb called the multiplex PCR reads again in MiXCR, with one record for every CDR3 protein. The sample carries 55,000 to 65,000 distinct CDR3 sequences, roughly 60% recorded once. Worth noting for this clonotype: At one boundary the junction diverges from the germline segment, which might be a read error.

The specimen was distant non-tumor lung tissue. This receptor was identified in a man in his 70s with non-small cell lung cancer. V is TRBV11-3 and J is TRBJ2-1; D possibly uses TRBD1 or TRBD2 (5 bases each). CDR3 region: CASSLIVGVNNKQFF. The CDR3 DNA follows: TGTGCCAGCAGCCTTATAGTGGGGGTTAACAATAAGCAGTTCTTC.